The T cell receptor (beta chain) under discussion was sequenced for a study of high-grade serous ovarian cancer treatment subgroups. Study conclusions and caveats: Tumors within one patient showed repertoire similarity of roughly 0.1 to 0.8. Repertoire analysis covered CDR3 alone, not CDR1 or CDR2.

Tumor tissue was taken before any definitive surgery or chemotherapy was given. As to this clone: No antigen is known for it.

TCRdb's table, derived via immunoSEQ multiplex PCR, lists solely in-frame clones and lacks some. The sample includes fewer than 35,000 clones, 84% of them seen just once. Sequencing input: tumor tissue. The sequence was obtained from a human donor with high-grade serous ovarian cancer.

The CDR3 reads CASSFGRTSGSWGNTDTQYF. As DNA, the CDR3 is TGTGCCAGCAGCTTTGGAAGGACTAGCGGGAGTTGGGGTAACACAGATACGCAGTATTTT. The V call is TRBV7-6, the J call TRBJ2-3; 13 bases line up with TRBD2. V trimming: 3 bases; J trimming: 2 bases; junction bases outside the gene matches: 14. Germline V gene data show CDR1 as SGHVS and CDR2 as FNYEAQ. The CDR3 extends over 20 amino acids.